The sequence of this T cell receptor beta chain was determined in a study of blood T cell repertoires in COVID-19. Background on the study: The analysed material was cDNA or gDNA that came from T cells, B-cell-depleted T cells, or PBMCs.

CDR1 is SGHTA and CDR2 is FQGNSA in the germline V gene. The CDR3 totals 15 residues. Deletions cut 3 bases from V and 7 bases from J, with 18 bases between. Assay used: immunoSEQ multiplex PCR; TCRdb lists only in-frame clones, some missing. The table has approximately 160,000 clones, roughly 88% seen once. The rearrangement links TRBV7-2 to TRBJ1-2; D call uncertain. Sequenced input: peripheral blood. The clonotype originates from a woman of 80 years or more with active or convalescent COVID-19. The CDR3 protein is CASSLSQGGVLGYTF. CDR3 nucleotides: TGTGCCAGCAGCTTGAGTCAAGGAGGAGTTCTTGGCTACACCTTC. Variable domain in full (rest from reference TRBV7-2 and TRBJ1-2): GAGVSQSPSNKVTEKGKDVELRCDPISGHTALYWYRQSLGQGLEFLIYFQGNSAPDKSGLPSDRFSAERTGGSVSTLTIQRTQQEDSAVYLCASSLSQGGVLGYTFGSGTRLTVV.